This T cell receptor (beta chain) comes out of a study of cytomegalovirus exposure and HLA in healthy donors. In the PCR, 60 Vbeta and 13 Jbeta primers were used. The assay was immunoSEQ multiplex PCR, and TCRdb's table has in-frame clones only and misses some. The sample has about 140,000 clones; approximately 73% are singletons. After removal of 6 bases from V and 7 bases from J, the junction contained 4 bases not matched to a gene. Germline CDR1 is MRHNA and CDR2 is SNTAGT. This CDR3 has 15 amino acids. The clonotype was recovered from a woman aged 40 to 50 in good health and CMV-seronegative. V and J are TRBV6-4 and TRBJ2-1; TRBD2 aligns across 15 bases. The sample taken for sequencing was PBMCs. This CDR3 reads CASSPGLAGGNEQFF. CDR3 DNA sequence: TGTGCCAGCAGCCCGGGACTAGCGGGGGGTAATGAGCAGTTCTTC.